This record looks at one TCR beta chain sequence and its context. Its antigen is still unknown. MiXCR was run by TCRdb on the reads, yielding one entry per CDR3 protein. The table includes 100,000 to 150,000 distinct CDR3 sequences, 20% to 30% detected once. CDR1 is MNHEY, CDR2 SVGAGI, per germline. The ends were cut back, 4 bases at V and 6 bases at J, with 18 bases in the middle. The CDR3 runs to 15 residues. These data originate in a study of T cell repertoires in cytomegalovirus infection. Whole-study results and caveats: Dominating the ex vivo response were TCR beta clonotypes that were CMV-specific and HLA-C-restricted.

The receptor was isolated from a human donor in good health (CMV status not recorded). Some clones in this sample may be carry-over from other donors' samples. The chain recombines TRBV6-5 with TRBJ1-2; D remains unclear. The sample consisted of PBMCs, sequenced either directly or after in vitro stimulation (not recorded which). DNA of the CDR3: TGTGCCAGCAGTTCCTACAGCACGGCTCTGAATGGCTACACCTTC. Amino acid sequence: CASSSYSTALNGYTF.